This TCR beta chain stems from a study of T cells in Graves' hyperthyroidism and ophthalmopathy. This clonotype was recorded a few times. This CDR3 is 15 amino acids long. The V and J ends lost 5 bases and 0 bases, in that order; junction bases with no gene match: 6. CDR1 is SGHAT and CDR2 is FQNNGV in the germline V gene. The TCR beta CDR3 regions underwent amplification using RNA transcripts as the source. First-round RT-PCR with HTBI primers amplified the TCR CDR3 region. One entry per CDR3 protein results from TCRdb running MiXCR on the multiplex PCR reads. The repertoire includes around 560,000 distinct CDR3 sequences, 16% of them detected once, and roughly 18% sits in the top ten. For the diagnoses, clinical symptoms, serum thyroxine and TRAb, thyroid ultrasound and orbital computed tomography were used.

Input material: blood. The receptor comes from a woman aged 18 to 35 with Graves' hyperthyroidism. The V call is TRBV11-2, the J call TRBJ1-1, with 7 nucleotides matching TRBD1. CDR3 region: CASSPNRGVNTEAFF. The CDR3 DNA is TGTGCCAGCAGCCCAAACAGGGGCGTGAACACTGAAGCTTTCTTT.